The clone carrying this T cell receptor (beta chain) was seen only a few times. Its antigen is still unknown. A CD45RO/CCR7/CD25/CD127/CD95/CD27 panel sorted naive, central memory, regulatory and stem cell-like memory CD4+ cells. As every portion of the isolated RNA was reverse transcribed, the sequencing read expressed TCRB transcripts. The repertoire was sequenced with immunoSEQ multiplex PCR; TCRdb's copy has only in-frame clones and lacks some. The repertoire holds around 160,000 clones, with almost 65% as singletons. This sample was included in a study of beta chain features in type 1 diabetes. Study-level results: Significant though moderate, a shortening of TCRB CDR3s appeared in all four CD4+ subsets of Type 1 diabetes patients. Insertion counts at VDJ junctions were lower in type 1 diabetes patients, who also showed more deletions there.

There are 16 residues in the CDR3. This chain joins TRBV21-1 and TRBJ2-5; the table's TRBD1 call for D was not verified on the DNA. TRBV21-1 is marked as a pseudogene. Input material: naive CD4+ T cells from blood. The clonotype was recovered from a man aged 25-45 years with type 1 diabetes. CDR3 in DNA: TGTGCCAGCAGCAAAAGACAACGGCCCGGACAAGAGACCCAGTACTTC. Its translation is CASSKRQRPGQETQYF.